One and the same sample provided the 25 T cell receptor beta chains below, sequenced in a study of blood T cell repertoires in COVID-19. The protocol was immunoSEQ multiplex PCR, while the TCRdb copy is restricted to in-frame clones and leaves out a portion. The sample records roughly 200,000 clones, roughly 76% being singletons. The sequencing sample was made of peripheral blood. These receptor sequences come from a woman aged 40 to 55 with COVID-19, enrolled during active disease.

The rearrangement joins TRBV29-1 to TRBJ2-7, with D maybe TRBD1 (5 bases). Germline V gene sequence: CDR1 SQVTM, CDR2 ANQGSEA. V was shortened by 7 bases and J by 2 bases, with 9 bases between the two germline ends. The CDR3 is 11 residues long. The CDR3 region is CSAQGTYEQYF. The CDR3 nucleotides are TGCAGCGCCCAGGGTACCTACGAGCAGTACTTC.

The chain recombines TRBV29-1 with TRBJ1-1, with 9 bases fitting TRBD1. Trimming took 7 bases from V and 3 from J; bases not matched to a gene: 6. Germline CDR1 SQVTM, CDR2 ANQGSEA. This CDR3 is 13 amino acids long. CDR3 loop: CSAATGGDTEAFF. The CDR3 coding sequence is TGCAGCGCCGCGACAGGGGGGGACACTGAAGCTTTCTTT.

The chain is built from TRBV5-1 and TRBJ2-1; TRBD2 matches 10 bases. The trim removed 0 bases at V and 7 bases at J, leaving 7 bases unmatched. Germline V gives CDR1 SGHRS, CDR2 YFSETQ. The CDR3 is 16 residues long. This chain's CDR3 is CASSLELAGSGNEQFF. CDR3 coding DNA: TGCGCCAGCAGCTTGGAACTAGCGGGGTCTGGGAATGAGCAGTTCTTC.

This clone has just a few counts. Other DNA sequences in the sample encode the same CDR3. This chain uses TRBV28 with TRBJ2-2, with a weak D call TRBD1 (5 bases). Germline CDR1 reads MDHEN; CDR2 reads SYDVKM. The CDR3 sequence is 11 residues long. V lost 6 bases and J lost 8, with 7 bases in between. CDR3 coding DNA: TGTGCCAGCAGCAACAGGGGGGAGCTGTTTTTT. This translates into CASSNRGELFF.

The CDR3 region has the DNA TGTGCACCCCAGTCCCCTACCGGGGAGCTGTTTTTT. Protein sequence: CAPQSPTGELFF. This chain uses TRBV6-5 with TRBJ2-2; D unclear. The CDR3 consists of 12 residues. Germline values: CDR1 MNHEY, CDR2 SVGAGI.

The chain links TRBV14 to TRBJ2-3; 8 bases line up with TRBD2. Per the germline V gene, CDR1 is SGHDN and CDR2 is FVKESK. The V and J ends lost 4 bases and 6 bases, in that order; junction bases with no gene match: 15. The CDR3 loop spans 17 amino acids. The CDR3 reads CASSLGLVGRAADTQYF. The CDR3 bases are TGTGCCAGCAGCCTGGGGCTGGTCGGGAGGGCCGCGGATACGCAGTATTTT. The full variable domain, in which reference TRBV14 and TRBJ2-3 provide the parts outside the CDR3, is EAGVTQFPSHSVIEKGQTVTLRCDPISGHDNLYWYRRVMGKEIKFLLHFVKESKQDESGMPNNRFLAERTGGTYSTLKVQPAELEDSGVYFCASSLGLVGRAADTQYFGPGTRLTVL.

This clone came up a few times. The J gene is TRBJ2-2, the V gene TRBV15; 7 nucleotides align to TRBD2. The CDR3 is 13 residues long. The ends lost 4 bases at V and 7 bases at J; junction bases unmatched: 3. CDR1 is LNHNV, CDR2 YYDKDF, per germline (reference sequence). The CDR3 DNA reads as TGTGCCACCAGCATCCGGGAGGTCGGGGAGCTGTTTTTT. Its translation is CATSIREVGELFF.

The V and J genes are TRBV3-1 (or the pseudogene TRBV3-2) and TRBJ2-1, with a weak D call TRBD1 (7 bases). Trimming took 4 bases from V and 4 from J, leaving 14 bases between them. The CDR3 loop spans 15 amino acids. The germline CDR1 and CDR2 sequences are LGHDT and YNNKEL (reference sequence). CDR3 loop: CASSRRQGGYNEQFF. The CDR3 coding sequence is TGTGCCAGCAGCCGCCGGCAGGGGGGATACAATGAGCAGTTCTTC.

The chain uses TRBV11-2 and TRBJ2-3; no clear D. CDR3 size: 12 residues. The V end was cut by 5 bases, the J end by 6 bases, with 9 bases between. CDR1 is SGHAT, CDR2 FQNNGV, per germline. The CDR3 bases are TGTGCCAGCAGCCTAGGCGCGGATACGCAGTATTTT. Protein: CASSLGADTQYF.

The chain employs TRBV7-9 and TRBJ1-2, with D perhaps TRBD1 (6 bases). Germline assignment: CDR1 SEHNR and CDR2 FQNEAQ (reference sequence). This CDR3 has 14 amino acids. Trimming removed 3 bases from V and 5 bases from J, with 13 bases in between. DNA for the CDR3: TGTGCCAGCAGCTTCGGCAGGGGAAATTATGGCTACACCTTC. Encoded protein: CASSFGRGNYGYTF.

The gene calls are TRBV28 and TRBJ2-7; tentatively, D is TRBD2 (5 bases). This CDR3 is 11 amino acids long. Germline lookup yields CDR1 MDHEN and CDR2 SYDVKM. V dropped 2 bases and J dropped 7 bases, with 6 bases sitting between them. CDR3: CASSLGGEQYF. DNA for the CDR3: TGTGCCAGCAGTTTAGGAGGAGAGCAGTACTTC.

The chain employs TRBV4-1 and TRBJ1-2; 9 bases agree with TRBD1. After removal of 4 bases from V and 3 bases from J, the junction contained 3 bases not matched to a gene. From germline, CDR1 is MGHRA and CDR2 YSYEKL. The length of the CDR3 is 14 residues. The CDR3 region has the DNA TGCGCCAGCAGCCTAAGGGACAGGGACTATGGCTACACCTTC. It is translated as CASSLRDRDYGYTF.

This clone has just a few counts. This chain connects TRBV27 to TRBJ2-7; 7 bases align to TRBD1. Trimming took 6 bases from V and 3 from J; bases not matched to a gene: 5. Germline-derived CDR1 and CDR2 are MNHEY and SMNVEV (reference sequence). The CDR3 is 13 residues long. CDR3 coding DNA: TGTGCCAGCAGCCTGGGACAGAACTACGAGCAGTACTTC. Translated: CASSLGQNYEQYF.

This chain connects TRBV30 to TRBJ2-6, with a tentative D call TRBD1 (6 bases). This CDR3 has 15 residues. Germline CDR1 and CDR2: GTSNPN and SVGIG (reference sequence). V dropped 5 bases and J dropped 2 bases, with 13 bases sitting between them. The CDR3 DNA follows: TGTGCCTGGGGTCTTACAGGGACTGGGGCCAACGTCCTGACTTTC. Protein: CAWGLTGTGANVLTF.

CDR3 residues: CATSRVWGREETQYF. CDR3 in DNA: TGTGCCACCAGCAGAGTATGGGGCAGGGAAGAGACCCAGTACTTC. The chain has TRBV15 and TRBJ2-5; a possible D gene is TRBD1 (5 bases). Germline CDR1 reads LNHNV; CDR2 reads YYDKDF (reference sequence). The V end lost 1 base, the J end lost 3 bases, and 12 bases lay between the germline ends. The CDR3 has 15 amino acids.

V gene TRBV19 combines with J gene TRBJ2-3; possibly TRBD2 for D (5 bases). The germline V gene has CDR1 LNHDA and CDR2 SQIVND (reference sequence). Trimming took 10 bases from V and 2 from J, leaving 10 bases between them. The CDR3 covers 12 residues. CDR3 nucleotides: TGTGCCATTTCGGGATCCACAGATACGCAGTATTTT. This sequence encodes CAISGSTDTQYF.

In this sample, this clone turned up a few times. This chain joins TRBV7-9 and TRBJ2-2; maybe TRBD1 (6 bases). The germline V and J ends were trimmed by 4 bases and 5 bases, with 11 bases remaining between them. The CDR3 loop spans 14 amino acids. Per germline, CDR1 SEHNR and CDR2 FQNEAQ (reference sequence). The CDR3 region is CASSSLGGTGELFF. The CDR3 bases are TGTGCCAGCAGCTCTCTAGGGGGAACCGGGGAGCTGTTTTTT. The complete variable domain, with remaining parts taken from reference TRBV7-9 and TRBJ2-2, reads DTGVSQNPRHKITKRGQNVTFRCDPISEHNRLYWYRQTLGQGPEFLTYFQNEAQLEKSRLLSDRFSAERPKGSFSTLEIQRTEQGDSAMYLCASSSLGGTGELFFGEGSRLTVL.

The V and J genes are TRBV28 and TRBJ1-2, with 10 bases lining up with TRBD1. With 10 bases clipped from V and 0 bases from J, the junction kept 8 bases outside the gene matches. Germline V gene sequence: CDR1 MDHEN, CDR2 SYDVKM. The CDR3 sequence is 15 residues long. CDR3 loop: CATGTGAGTNYGYTF. The CDR3, as DNA: TGTGCCACTGGGACAGGGGCCGGGACTAACTATGGCTACACCTTC.

The rearrangement links TRBV6-2 or TRBV6-3 to TRBJ1-2; no reliable D call. Germline V CDR1 and CDR2: MNHEY, SVGEGT. The CDR3 is made up of 15 amino acids. V lost 4 bases, J lost 1 base, and 13 bases lay in between. The DNA of the CDR3 is TGTGCCAGCAGTTCAATGGGCAGAAGTAACTATGGCTACACCTTC. It is translated as CASSSMGRSNYGYTF.

The rearrangement uses TRBV15 and TRBJ2-3, with TRBD1 matching over 10 bases. This CDR3 has 15 amino acids. V dropped 5 bases and J dropped 3; count of bases not matched to a gene: 5. From germline, CDR1 is LNHNV and CDR2 YYDKDF (reference sequence). The CDR3 loop reads CATSRDRGLTDTQYF. The DNA for the CDR3 is TGTGCCACCAGCCGCGACAGGGGGCTGACAGATACGCAGTATTTT.

This chain links TRBV9 with TRBJ1-6, with D possibly matching TRBD1 (6 bases). The germline gives CDR1 SGDLS, CDR2 YYNGEE. Between the trimmed V and J ends, which lost 2 bases and 8 bases, there was a span of 11 bases. The CDR3 loop spans 14 amino acids. CDR3 sequence (DNA): TGTGCCAGCAGCGTTAGGGGGGGGGATTCACCCCTCCACTTT. Translated: CASSVRGGDSPLHF.

This clone was picked up many times. The J gene is TRBJ2-5, the V gene TRBV6-4; D gene unclear. Trimming cost V 3 bases and J 1 base, with 12 bases left between them. The CDR3 is 15 amino acids. The V gene's germline CDR1 is MRHNA and CDR2 SNTAGT. CDR3 amino acids: CASSETAQAQETQYF. CDR3 bases: TGTGCCAGCAGTGAAACAGCTCAGGCCCAAGAGACCCAGTACTTC.

The chain carries TRBV11-2 and TRBJ1-2, with D hard to call. The CDR3 runs to 13 residues. V lost 3 bases to trimming and J lost 14 bases, with 19 bases between them. Germline lookup yields CDR1 SGHAT and CDR2 FQNNGV. The CDR3 here is CASSFRPDGSGTF. For the CDR3, the DNA is TGTGCCAGCAGCTTTCGCCCCGACGGGTCGGGTACCTTC.

This chain links TRBV4-1 with TRBJ1-1; D is ambiguous. In germline, CDR1 is MGHRA, CDR2 YSYEKL. Deletions cut 1 base from V and 1 base from J, with 13 bases between. This CDR3 contains 16 residues. The CDR3 nucleotides are TGCGCCAGCAGCCAAGGGCGGGCCCGCAGGAACACTGAAGCTTTCTTT. Translation: CASSQGRARRNTEAFF.

The rearrangement joins TRBV18 to TRBJ1-1; D perhaps matches TRBD1 (5 bases). V lost 3 bases to trimming and J lost 4 bases, with 15 bases between them. This CDR3 is built from 15 residues. From germline, CDR1 is KGHSH and CDR2 LQKENI. CDR3 sequence: CASSPRGELGTEAFF. CDR3 DNA sequence: TGTGCCAGCTCACCGCGGGGCGAGCTGGGCACTGAAGCTTTCTTT.